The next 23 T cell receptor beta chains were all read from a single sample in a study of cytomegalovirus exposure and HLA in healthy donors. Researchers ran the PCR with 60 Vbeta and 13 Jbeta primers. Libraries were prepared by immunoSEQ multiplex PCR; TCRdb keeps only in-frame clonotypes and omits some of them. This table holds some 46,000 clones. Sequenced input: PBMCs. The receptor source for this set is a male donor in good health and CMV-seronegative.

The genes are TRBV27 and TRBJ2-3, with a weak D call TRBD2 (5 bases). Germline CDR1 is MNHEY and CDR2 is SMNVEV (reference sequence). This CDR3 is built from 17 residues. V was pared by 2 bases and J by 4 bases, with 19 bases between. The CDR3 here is CASSLRTGRKGSDTQYF. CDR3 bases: TGTGCCAGCAGTTTAAGGACTGGCCGAAAAGGCTCAGATACGCAGTATTTT.

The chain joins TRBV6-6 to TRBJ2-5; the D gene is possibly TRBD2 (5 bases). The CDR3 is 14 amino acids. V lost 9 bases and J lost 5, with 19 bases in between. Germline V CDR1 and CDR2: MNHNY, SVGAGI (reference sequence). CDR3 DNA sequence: TGTGCCAGTCAGGCCGGGATGCGTGGCGAGACCCAGTACTTC. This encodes CASQAGMRGETQYF.

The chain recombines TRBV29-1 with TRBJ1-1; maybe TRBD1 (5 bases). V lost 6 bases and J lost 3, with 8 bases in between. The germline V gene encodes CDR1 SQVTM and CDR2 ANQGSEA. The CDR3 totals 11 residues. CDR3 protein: CSVRVDTEAFF. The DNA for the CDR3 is TGCAGCGTCAGGGTCGACACTGAAGCTTTCTTT.

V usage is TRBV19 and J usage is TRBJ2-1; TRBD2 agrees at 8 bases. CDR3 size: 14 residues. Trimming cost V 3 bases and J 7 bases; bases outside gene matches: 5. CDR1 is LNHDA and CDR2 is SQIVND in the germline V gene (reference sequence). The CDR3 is CASSIVAGFNEQFF. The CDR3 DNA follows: TGTGCCAGTAGTATCGTAGCGGGATTTAATGAGCAGTTCTTC.

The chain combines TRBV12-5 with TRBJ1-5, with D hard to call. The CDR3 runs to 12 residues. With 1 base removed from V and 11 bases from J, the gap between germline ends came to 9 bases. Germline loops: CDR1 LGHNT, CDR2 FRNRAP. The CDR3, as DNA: TGTGCTAGTGGTTTGGGGGGAGGGACCCAGCATTTT. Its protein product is CASGLGGGTQHF.

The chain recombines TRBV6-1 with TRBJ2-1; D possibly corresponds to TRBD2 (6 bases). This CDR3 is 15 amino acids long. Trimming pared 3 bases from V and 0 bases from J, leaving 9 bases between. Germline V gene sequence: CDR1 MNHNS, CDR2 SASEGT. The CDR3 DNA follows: TGTGCCAGCAGTGAGCAGACTAGCTCCTACAATGAGCAGTTCTTC. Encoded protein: CASSEQTSSYNEQFF.

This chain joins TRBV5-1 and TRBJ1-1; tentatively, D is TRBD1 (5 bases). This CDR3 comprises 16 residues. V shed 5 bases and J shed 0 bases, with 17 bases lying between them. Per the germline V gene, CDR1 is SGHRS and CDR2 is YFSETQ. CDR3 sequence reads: CASSSYGGLMNTEAFF. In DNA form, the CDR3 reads TGCGCCAGCAGTTCCTACGGGGGTCTAATGAACACTGAAGCTTTCTTT.

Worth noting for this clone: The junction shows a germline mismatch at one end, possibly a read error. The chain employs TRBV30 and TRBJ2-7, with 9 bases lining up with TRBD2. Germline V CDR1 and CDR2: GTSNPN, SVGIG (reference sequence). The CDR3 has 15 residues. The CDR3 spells CAGSVRGGRAYEQYF. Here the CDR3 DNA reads TGTGCCGGGAGTGTACGAGGCGGGAGGGCCTACGAGCAGTACTTC.

For the CDR3, the DNA is TGTGCCATCAGCCGGGGTGCCTCAACTGGGGCCAACGTCCTGACTTTC. It codes for CAISRGASTGANVLTF. The chain couples TRBV10-3 to TRBJ2-6, with a weak D call TRBD2 (5 bases). This CDR3 contains 16 residues. Germline lookup yields CDR1 ENHRY and CDR2 SYGVKD. Trimming cost V 6 bases and J 2 bases, with 14 bases left between them.

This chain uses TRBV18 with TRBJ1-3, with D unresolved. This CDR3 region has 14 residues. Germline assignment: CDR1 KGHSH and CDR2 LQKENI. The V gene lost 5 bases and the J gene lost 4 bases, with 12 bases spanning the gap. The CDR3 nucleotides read TGTGCCAGCTCAATGGGCTCCAGGGGAAACACCATATATTTT. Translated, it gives CASSMGSRGNTIYF.

The CDR3 spells CASRETGRAFF. CDR3 bases: TGTGCCAGCAGGGAGACAGGGAGAGCTTTCTTT. The rearrangement joins TRBV6-6 to TRBJ1-1, with TRBD1 matching over 7 bases. This CDR3 is 11 amino acids long. V lost 6 bases, J lost 10 bases, and 5 bases stayed unmatched. Germline V CDR1 and CDR2: MNHNY, SVGAGI (reference sequence).

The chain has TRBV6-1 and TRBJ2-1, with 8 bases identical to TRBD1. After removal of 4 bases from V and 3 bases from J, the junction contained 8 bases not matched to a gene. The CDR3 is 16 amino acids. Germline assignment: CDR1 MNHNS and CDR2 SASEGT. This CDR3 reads CASSVRPGQVYNEQFF. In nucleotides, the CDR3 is TGTGCCAGCAGTGTTCGACCGGGACAGGTCTACAATGAGCAGTTCTTC.

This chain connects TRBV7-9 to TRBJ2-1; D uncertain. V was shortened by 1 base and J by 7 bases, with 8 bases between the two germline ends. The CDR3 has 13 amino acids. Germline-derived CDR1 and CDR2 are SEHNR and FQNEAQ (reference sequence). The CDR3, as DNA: TGTGCCAGCAGCTTAGAACTCCCAAATGAGCAGTTCTTC. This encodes CASSLELPNEQFF.

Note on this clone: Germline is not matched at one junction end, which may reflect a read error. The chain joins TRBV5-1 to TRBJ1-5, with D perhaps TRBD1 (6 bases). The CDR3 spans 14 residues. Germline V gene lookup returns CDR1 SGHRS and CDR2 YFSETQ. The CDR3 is CASSREGGNQPQHF. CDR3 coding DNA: TGCGCCAGCAGCCGGGAGGGGGGCAACCAGCCCCAGCATTTT.

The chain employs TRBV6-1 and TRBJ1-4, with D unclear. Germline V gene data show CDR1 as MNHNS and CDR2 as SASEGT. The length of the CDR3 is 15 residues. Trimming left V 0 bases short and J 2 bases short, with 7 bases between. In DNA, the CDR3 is TGTGCCAGCAGTGAAGCCACAGCTACTAATGAAAAACTGTTTTTT. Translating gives CASSEATATNEKLFF.

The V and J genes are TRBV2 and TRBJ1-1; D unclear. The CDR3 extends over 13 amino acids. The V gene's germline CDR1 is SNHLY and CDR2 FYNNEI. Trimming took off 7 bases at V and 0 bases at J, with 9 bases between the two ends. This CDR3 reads CASKLDMNTEAFF. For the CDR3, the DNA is TGTGCCAGCAAACTAGATATGAACACTGAAGCTTTCTTT.

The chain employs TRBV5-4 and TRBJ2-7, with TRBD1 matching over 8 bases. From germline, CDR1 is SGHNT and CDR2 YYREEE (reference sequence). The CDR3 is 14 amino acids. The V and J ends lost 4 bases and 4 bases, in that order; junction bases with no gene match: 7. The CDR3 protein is CASSLDRERYEQYF. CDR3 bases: TGTGCCAGCAGCCTGGACAGGGAAAGATACGAGCAGTACTTC.

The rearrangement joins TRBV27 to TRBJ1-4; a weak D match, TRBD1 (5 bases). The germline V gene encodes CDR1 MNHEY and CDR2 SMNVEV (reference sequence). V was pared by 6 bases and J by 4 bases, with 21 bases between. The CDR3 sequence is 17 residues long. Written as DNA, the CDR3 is TGTGCCAGCAGCAGTCAGGGCGCGGGGAGGGTTAATGAAAAACTGTTTTTT. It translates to CASSSQGAGRVNEKLFF.

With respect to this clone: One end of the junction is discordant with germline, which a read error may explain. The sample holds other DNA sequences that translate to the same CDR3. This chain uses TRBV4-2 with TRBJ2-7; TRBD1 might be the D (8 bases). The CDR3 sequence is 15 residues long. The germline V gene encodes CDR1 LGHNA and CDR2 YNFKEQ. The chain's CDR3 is CASRQETGGAYEQYF. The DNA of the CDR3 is TGTGCCAGCAGACAAGAAACAGGGGGGGCCTACGAGCAGTACTTC.

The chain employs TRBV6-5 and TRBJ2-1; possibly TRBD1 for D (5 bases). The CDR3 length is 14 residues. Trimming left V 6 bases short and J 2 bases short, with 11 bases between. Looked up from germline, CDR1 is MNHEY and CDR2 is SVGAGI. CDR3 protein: CASRQESAYNEQFF. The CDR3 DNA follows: TGTGCCAGCAGACAGGAGTCGGCCTACAATGAGCAGTTCTTC.

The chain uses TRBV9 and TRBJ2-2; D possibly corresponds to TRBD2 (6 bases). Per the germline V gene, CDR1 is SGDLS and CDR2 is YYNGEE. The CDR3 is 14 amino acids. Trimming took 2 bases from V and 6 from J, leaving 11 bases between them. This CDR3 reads CASSVRWRAGELFF. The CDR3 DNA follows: TGTGCCAGCAGCGTTAGGTGGAGGGCCGGGGAGCTGTTTTTT.

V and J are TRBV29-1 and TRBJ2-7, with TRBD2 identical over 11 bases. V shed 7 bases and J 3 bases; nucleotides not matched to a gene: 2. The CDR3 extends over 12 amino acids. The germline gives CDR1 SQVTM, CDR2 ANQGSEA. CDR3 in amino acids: CSAGTSGYEQYF. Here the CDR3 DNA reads TGCAGCGCGGGGACTAGCGGCTACGAGCAGTACTTC.

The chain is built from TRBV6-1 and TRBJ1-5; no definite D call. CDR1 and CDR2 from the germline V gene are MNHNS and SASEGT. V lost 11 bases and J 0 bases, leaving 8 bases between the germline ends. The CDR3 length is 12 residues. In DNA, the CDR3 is TGTGCCGTAGCTGATAGCAATCAGCCCCAGCATTTT. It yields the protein CAVADSNQPQHF.